Described below is a single TCR beta chain sequence and its context. Its target is unknown. This was the immunoSEQ v3 assay. Each library reached 1.9 million or so read pairs, or about 5-6.5 million at deep level. Some clones are missing from TCRdb's copy, which holds only in-frame ones; the method was immunoSEQ multiplex PCR. The table lists 50,000 to 60,000 clones, less than 75% of them singletons, with 5.6% in the top ten. The data derive from a study of TIL therapy for anti-PD-1-resistant metastatic lung cancer. Findings of the study overall: Compared with baseline intratumoral T cells, expanded TIL cultures were more clonal and less diverse (approximately 6.6% vs 31%).

Indicated time point: pre-treatment sample, taken before nivolumab and TIL therapy. The tumor samples were excised metastases, mostly pleural nodules or supraclavicular lymph nodes. Patients then received nivolumab; progressors got lymphodepletion, TIL and IL-2. Patients were adults with stage 4 NSCLC. Trimming removed 6 bases from V and 2 bases from J, with 14 bases in between. Germline V lookup: CDR1 LNHDA, CDR2 SQIVND (reference sequence). The CDR3 contains 15 residues. This sequence joins TRBV19 and TRBJ2-1; TRBD2 is a possible D gene (6 bases). This specimen consisted of tumor tissue, obtained at baseline. This TCR was sampled from a person aged 25-79 years with non-small cell lung cancer. CDR3 residues: CASRVEGAAYNEQFF. The CDR3 bases are TGTGCCAGTAGGGTGGAGGGAGCCGCCTACAATGAGCAGTTCTTC.